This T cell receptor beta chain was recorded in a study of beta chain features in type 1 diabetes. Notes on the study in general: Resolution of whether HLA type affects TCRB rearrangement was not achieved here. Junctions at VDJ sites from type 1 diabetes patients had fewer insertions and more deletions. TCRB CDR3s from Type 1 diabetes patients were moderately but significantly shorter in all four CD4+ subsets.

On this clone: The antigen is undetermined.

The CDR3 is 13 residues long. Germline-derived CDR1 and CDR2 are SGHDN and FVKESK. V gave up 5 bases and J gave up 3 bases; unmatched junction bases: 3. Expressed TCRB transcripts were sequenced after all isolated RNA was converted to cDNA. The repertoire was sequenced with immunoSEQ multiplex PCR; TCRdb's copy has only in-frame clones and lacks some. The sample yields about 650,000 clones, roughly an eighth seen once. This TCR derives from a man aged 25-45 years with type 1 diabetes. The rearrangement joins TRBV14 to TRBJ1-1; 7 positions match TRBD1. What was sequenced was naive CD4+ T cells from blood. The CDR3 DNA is TGTGCCAGCAGCTTTGGGACAGACACTGAAGCTTTCTTT. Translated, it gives CASSFGTDTEAFF.